This TCR beta chain was obtained from a study of shared clonotypes between healthy human individuals. General observations from the study: Clonotype sharing among the donors was expected to vary with sequencing depth.

Generated by immunoSEQ multiplex PCR, the TCRdb table keeps only in-frame clones and is missing some. Of around 690,000 clones listed, roughly 88% are singletons. Points on this clone: Its target is not known.

Germline values: CDR1 SGHRS, CDR2 YFSETQ. The CDR3 extends over 13 amino acids. V dropped 4 bases and J dropped 8 bases, with 15 bases sitting between them. The chain combines TRBV5-1 with TRBJ1-1, with D tentatively TRBD1 (6 bases). The origin of this receptor is a young man in good health. Some clones in this sample may be carry-over from other donors' samples. The sample taken for sequencing was memory CD8+ T cells from PBMCs. The subset: CD45RO+ cells pooled with CCR7-negative TemRA cells. The CDR3 coding sequence is TGCGCCAGCAGCCTTATTTGGACAGAGGAAGCTTTCTTT. This gives the protein CASSLIWTEEAFF.